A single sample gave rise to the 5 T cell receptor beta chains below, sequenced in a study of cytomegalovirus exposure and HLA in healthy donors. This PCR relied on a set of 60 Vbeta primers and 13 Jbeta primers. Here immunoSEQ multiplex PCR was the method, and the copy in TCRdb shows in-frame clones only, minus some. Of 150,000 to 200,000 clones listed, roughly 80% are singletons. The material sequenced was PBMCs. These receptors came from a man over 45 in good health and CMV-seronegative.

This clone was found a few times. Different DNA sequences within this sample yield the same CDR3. The CDR3 nucleotides are TGCGCCAGCAGCCAAGGGCGGGGGACAGGGGATGAAAAACTGTTTTTT. Translating gives CASSQGRGTGDEKLFF. This chain links TRBV4-3 with TRBJ1-4; 10 bases map to TRBD1. Trimming at V came to 1 base and at J to 6 bases, leaving 5 bases not matched to a gene. CDR1 and CDR2 from the germline V gene are LGHNA and YSLEER. This CDR3 is 16 amino acids long.

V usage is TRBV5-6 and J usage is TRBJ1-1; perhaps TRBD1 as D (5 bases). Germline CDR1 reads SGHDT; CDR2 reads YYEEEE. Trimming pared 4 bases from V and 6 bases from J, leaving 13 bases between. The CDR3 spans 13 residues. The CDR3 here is CASSPLGGAEAFF. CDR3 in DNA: TGTGCCAGCAGCCCTCTGGGGGGTGCTGAAGCTTTCTTT. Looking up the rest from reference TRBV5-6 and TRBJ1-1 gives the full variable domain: DAGVTQSPTHLIKTRGQQVTLRCSPKSGHDTVSWYQQALGQGPQFIFQYYEEEERQRGNFPDRFSGHQFPNYSSELNVNALLLGDSALYLCASSPLGGAEAFFGQGTRLTVV.

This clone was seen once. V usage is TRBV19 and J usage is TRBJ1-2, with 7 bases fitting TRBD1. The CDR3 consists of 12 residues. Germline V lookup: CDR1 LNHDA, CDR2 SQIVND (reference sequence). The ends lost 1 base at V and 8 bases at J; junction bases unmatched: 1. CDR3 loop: CASSIGTGGYTF. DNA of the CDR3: TGTGCCAGTAGTATAGGGACAGGAGGCTACACCTTC.

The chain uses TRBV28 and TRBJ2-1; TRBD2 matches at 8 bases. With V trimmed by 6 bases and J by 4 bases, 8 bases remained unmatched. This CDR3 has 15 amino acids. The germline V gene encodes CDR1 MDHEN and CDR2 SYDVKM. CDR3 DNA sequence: TGTGCCAGCAGCCTAAGCGGGAGCCGTTACAATGAGCAGTTCTTC. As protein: CASSLSGSRYNEQFF. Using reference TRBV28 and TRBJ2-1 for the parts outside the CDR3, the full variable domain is DVKVTQSSRYLVKRTGEKVFLECVQDMDHENMFWYRQDPGLGLRLIYFSYDVKMKEKGDIPEGYSVSREKKERFSLILESASTNQTSMYLCASSLSGSRYNEQFFGPGTRLTVL.

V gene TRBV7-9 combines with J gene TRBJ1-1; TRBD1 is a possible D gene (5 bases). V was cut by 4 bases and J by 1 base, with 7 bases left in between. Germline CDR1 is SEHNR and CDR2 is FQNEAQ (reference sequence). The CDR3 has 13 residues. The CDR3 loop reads CASSSQENTEAFF. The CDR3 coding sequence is TGTGCCAGCAGCTCACAGGAGAACACTGAAGCTTTCTTT.